This T cell receptor beta chain derives from a study of cytomegalovirus exposure and HLA in healthy donors. General observations from the study: Rare TCR sequences predominated, though certain public TCRs were found in many donors.

The assay was immunoSEQ multiplex PCR, and TCRdb's table has in-frame clones only and misses some. This table has more than 150,000 clones, approximately 90% appearing once. About this clone: Its target is not known.

CDR1 and CDR2 (germline): KGHSH, LQKENI. V lost 5 bases and J lost 4, with 9 bases in between. CDR3 size: 13 residues. This sequence originates from a man aged 18 to 35 in good health and CMV-seronegative. The material sequenced was PBMCs. This sequence joins TRBV18 and TRBJ1-5; possible D gene TRBD1, 6 bases. CDR3 region: CASSRGTNQPQHF. CDR3 DNA sequence: TGTGCCAGCTCAAGGGGGACGAATCAGCCCCAGCATTTT.